This T cell receptor (beta chain) is from a study of T cell clonality in common variable immunodeficiency (dated by TCRdb to between 2014 and 2017). The investigation overall reported the following: Correlations between repertoire features and clinical complications were limited by patient heterogeneity within the CVID cohort. Even though DNA input was the same, control samples had an average of about 81,820 unique sequences each, compared with roughly 34,000 in CVID samples. The authors noted that sequencing repertoires of T cell subpopulations would be needed to clarify what caused the increased clonality in CVID. CVID TCRbeta sequences were reported to have fewer deletions and N-nucleotide insertions and to lack highly modified clones with 13 or more V deletions. Healthy controls shared more TCRbeta clones with each other than CVID subjects shared among themselves (p < 0.0001). Increased TCRbeta clonality was found in CVID subjects compared with healthy controls (t-test p = 0.018), with the increase being most characteristic of about a third of subjects.

Compared with germline, V lacks 4 bases and J lacks 5 bases; bases without a gene match: 9. Spanning cysteine to phenylalanine, the CDR3 consists of 17 amino acids. The DNA covers only part of the CDR3, 42 bases in frame from base 1. Reading the germline V gene gives CDR1 SGHVS and CDR2 FNYEAQ. Diagnosis of CVID followed standard criteria, namely serum IgG, IgA and/or IgM below the normal range together with specific antibody deficiency. There were 40 to 45 subjects in the CVID group (around 15 female and about 29 male), ranging in age from about 8 to 70 years, with a mean age of about 40. Both CVID patients and healthy controls were predominantly of Caucasian heritage. All CVID subjects had received replacement immunoglobulin therapy for at least one year at the time of study participation. At blood collection, none of the CVID subjects was ill or on immunomodulatory or immunosuppressive medication. Heparinized peripheral whole blood samples of about 5 to 9 ml were collected from each donor. Genomic DNA from adults with common variable immune deficiency (CVID) and from healthy adult controls was used for sequencing of TCRbeta CDR3 repertoires. Diluted blood was density-centrifuged over Hypaque 1077 or Ficoll-Paque to isolate peripheral blood mononuclear cells. Genomic DNA was obtained from unsorted mononuclear cells using either Qiagen column purification or a centrifugation-based method.

Regarding this clone: Its specific antigen is unknown. The DNA ends 3 residues before the CDR3 does, and the rest of the CDR3 is filled in from the germline J gene.

Equivalent amounts of genomic DNA from CVID and control samples were used as sequencing input. For every sample, a 60 bp segment covering the rearranged TCRbeta CDR3 region was amplified and then sequenced. The immunoSEQ assay, a bias-corrected multiplex PCR with high-throughput sequencing, was employed for TCRbeta amplification. The study's processing was this. Each unique nucleotide sequence was treated as a clone and annotated with V, D and J genes, copy number and frequency. Sequences were labeled productive if in frame, and non-productive if out of frame or containing stop codons. As previously described, Shannon's entropy was used to calculate clonality. Mean CDR3 Kyte-Doolittle hydropathy was derived from the predicted amino acid sequences of productive clones. Hierarchical clustering of scaled V gene usage was performed with the R hclust function using Manhattan distance and complete linkage. Sharing of clones by CDR3 amino acid sequence was evaluated through resampling of 12 repertoires per group over 100 rounds. The repertoires were screened for roughly 70 published EBV-specific TCRbeta sequences and some 230 published CMV-specific TCRbeta sequences. After two CVID samples that produced fewer than 10,000 sequences were dropped from the analysis, a few dozen CVID repertoires remained. TCRdb stores this immuneACCESS table with in-frame sequences only. Part of the clones is absent; in the studies checked, under half of the shortfall reflects unresolved V genes, and no reason is known for the rest. V, J and clone size derive from that table, while D and trimming were established from the DNA sequence. The sample comprises 14,000 or so clones, and every one was counted more than once. Together, the top ten hold approximately 10% of the sample.

The sequence derives from a human donor with common variable immunodeficiency. Sequencing was performed on peripheral blood mononuclear cells. The sequence is built from TRBV7-6 and TRBJ2-5; 14 junctional bases match TRBD2. The CDR3 protein sequence reads: CASSSLRLAGGTETQYF. The DNA read from the CDR3 is TGTGCCAGCAGCTCCTTGCGACTAGCGGGGGGGACGGAGACC.